This T cell receptor (beta chain) was retrieved from a study of pediatric ulcerative colitis. Whole-study context: Disease was pancolitis in several and left-sided in two, histology-confirmed. Findings of the study overall: Compared with controls, ulcerative colitis showed greater blood-rectum clone sharing. A couple of patients' blood samples yielded substantially fewer templates.

As concerns this clone: Its antigen remains unknown.

During colonoscopy, one to two rectal pinch biopsies were collected. The assay was run at survey level. Profiled with immunoSEQ multiplex PCR; TCRdb holds only in-frame clones, not every one. The sample contains tens of thousands of clones, 55% to 85% of which appear only once. The CDR3 totals 16 residues. V and J are TRBV12-1 and TRBJ2-2; the table names TRBD2, a call not compared with the DNA. TRBV12-1 is flagged as a pseudogene. This TCR derives from a boy aged 5-17 years with severe ulcerative colitis. Sequenced input: gut tissue. CDR3 residues: CASSQCLEANTGELFF. CDR3 DNA: TGTGCCAGCAGCCAGTGCTTGGAGGCGAACACCGGGGAGCTGTTTTTT.